This T cell receptor (beta chain) was sequenced during a study of tumor-infiltrating lymphocytes in primary liver carcinoma. Co-extraction of RNA and DNA was performed on roughly 20-34 mg of unsorted bulk tissue. The cohort consisted of patients whose primary liver carcinoma was surgically resected. Enrolled patients were chronically infected with HBV and treatment-naive. This clonotype has a count of ten or more. A constant-region primer served to make TCR beta cDNA from around 540 ng total RNA. Each TCR beta library was derived from three nested multiplex PCR rounds that employed slightly modified ARM-PCR. Amplification in the first two PCR rounds was performed using TRBV1-TRBV30 forward primers and a C-beta reverse primer for 10 cycles each. TCRdb re-called the multiplex PCR reads with MiXCR, one entry per CDR3 protein. The sample holds fewer than 50,000 distinct CDR3 sequences; roughly 74% are singletons and the top ten take around two fifths.

The CDR3 totals 13 residues. Germline loops: CDR1 SGHAT, CDR2 FQNNGV. V dropped 2 bases and J dropped 8 bases, with 13 bases sitting between them. This chain joins TRBV11-2 and TRBJ2-7; D unresolved. This TCR was sampled from a woman in her 30s with primary liver carcinoma and hepatitis B virus infection. Source material: tumor-adjacent normal liver tissue. CDR3 residues: CASSLSEQVQQYF. Here the CDR3 DNA reads TGTGCCAGCAGCTTAAGTGAGCAGGTCCAGCAGTACTTC.